This TCR beta chain is from a study of blood T cell repertoires in COVID-19 (TCRdb year 2020). The study in broad terms: Samples from collaborators originated in the United States, Italy and Spain and spanned both the acute and convalescent phases of COVID-19. The prospective study material was composed of cDNA or gDNA derived from T cells, B-cell-depleted T cells, or PBMCs. Deeply sampled blood TCRbeta repertoires from subjects exposed to, actively infected with, or recovered from COVID-19 were included in the dataset. The repertoires were made available in a free public database intended to serve as a resource for research on the immune response to SARS-CoV-2. The samples were drawn from the first 160 participants of the ongoing ImmuneRACE study and from 1,254 subjects provided by 6 global collaborators. The sample metadata nearly always contained a de-identified subject ID, COVID-19 status, age in years and sex. Where available, HLA class I and class II types were taken from metadata supplied by the sample provider and were not determined by assay-based typing.

One collaborating source in Seattle enrolled patients during active infection and followed them longitudinally through the course of disease. The collaborating institutions used their own protocols to collect whole blood in K2EDTA tubes. Collaborator samples were shipped for TCRbeta analysis as frozen whole blood, isolated PBMCs, or DNA extracted from either sample type. Here is what the overall study found, with its caveats: The quantity of clinical and demographic metadata differed by source and by participant and was supplied without curation.

Details on this clone: It lacks a known antigen. No much larger clone is present one base from it, and per-base qualities are unavailable.

Based on the germline V gene, the CDR1 and CDR2 sequences are SGHDN and FVKESK. Its CDR3 holds 16 amino acids, cysteine through phenylalanine. Kept here is only the CDR3 DNA, which spans 48 bases and is read in frame from base 1. Trimming costs V 4 bases and J 3 bases, and their ends lie 18 bases apart. TCRbeta CDR3 regions were amplified from genomic DNA by means of the immunoSEQ Assay, a bias-controlled multiplex PCR. The original pipeline was this. Nucleated cell counts per sample were estimated from amplification of reference gene primers within the assay. To quantify the absolute abundance of each unique TCRbeta CDR3 rearrangement, sequence reads were collapsed and filtered. For each sample, productive Simpson clonality was calculated by taking the square root of Simpson's diversity index across productive rearrangements. TCRdb obtained this table from immuneACCESS and retained in-frame rearrangements with V and J assigned. These tables miss some clones; where compared with another copy, unresolved V genes account for less than half of the shortfall, and the remainder is unexplained. V, J and clone size are taken as reported in that table, and D and trimming were inferred from the DNA itself. The sample table holds roughly 200,000 clones, of which 85% to 95% were seen once. The ten largest account for 0.76% of the sample.

The sequence came from a man aged 30 to 39 with COVID-19, enrolled during active disease. Sequenced: peripheral blood. Recombination connected TRBV14 to TRBJ1-1, and TRBD1 may be the D gene, going by 5 matching bases. In nucleotide form, the sequence is TGTGCCAGCAGCCCGGGTTGGAGGGACGCGGACACTGAAGCTTTCTTT. The encoded protein is CASSPGWRDADTEAFF.